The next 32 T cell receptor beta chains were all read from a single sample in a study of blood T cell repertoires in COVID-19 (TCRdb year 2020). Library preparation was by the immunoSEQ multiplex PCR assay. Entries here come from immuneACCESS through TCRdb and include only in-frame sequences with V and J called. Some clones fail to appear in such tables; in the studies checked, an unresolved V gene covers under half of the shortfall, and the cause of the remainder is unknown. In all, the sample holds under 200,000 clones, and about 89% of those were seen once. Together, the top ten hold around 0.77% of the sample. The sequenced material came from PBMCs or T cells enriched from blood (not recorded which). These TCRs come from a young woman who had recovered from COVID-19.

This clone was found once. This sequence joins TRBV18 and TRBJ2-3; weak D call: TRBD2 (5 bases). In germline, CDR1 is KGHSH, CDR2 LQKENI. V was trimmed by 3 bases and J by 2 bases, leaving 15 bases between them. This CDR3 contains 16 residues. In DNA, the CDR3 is TGTGCCAGCTCACCGGGTGGGGAGAGGACCACAGATACGCAGTATTTT. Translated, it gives CASSPGGERTTDTQYF.

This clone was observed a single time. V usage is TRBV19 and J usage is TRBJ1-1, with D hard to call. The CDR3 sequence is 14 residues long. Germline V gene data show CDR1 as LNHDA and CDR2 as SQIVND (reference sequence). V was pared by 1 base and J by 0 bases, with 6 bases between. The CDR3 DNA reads TGTGCCAGTAGTATAGGACAAGTGAACACTGAAGCTTTCTTT. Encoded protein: CASSIGQVNTEAFF.

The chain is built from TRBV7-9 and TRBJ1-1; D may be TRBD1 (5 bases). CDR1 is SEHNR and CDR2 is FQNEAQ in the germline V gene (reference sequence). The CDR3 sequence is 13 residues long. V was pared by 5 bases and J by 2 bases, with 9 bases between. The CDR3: CASSPTDNTEAFF. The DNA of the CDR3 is TGTGCCAGCAGCCCGACAGACAACACTGAAGCTTTCTTT. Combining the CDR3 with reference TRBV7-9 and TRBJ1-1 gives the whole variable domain DTGVSQNPRHKITKRGQNVTFRCDPISEHNRLYWYRQTLGQGPEFLTYFQNEAQLEKSRLLSDRFSAERPKGSFSTLEIQRTEQGDSAMYLCASSPTDNTEAFFGQGTRLTVV.

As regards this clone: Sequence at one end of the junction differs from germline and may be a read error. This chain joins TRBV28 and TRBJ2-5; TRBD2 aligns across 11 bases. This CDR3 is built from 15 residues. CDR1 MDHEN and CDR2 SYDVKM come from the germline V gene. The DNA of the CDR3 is TGTGCCGGCAGTCCCTTTAGCGGGAGGGAAAAGACCCAGTACTTC. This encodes CAGSPFSGREKTQYF.

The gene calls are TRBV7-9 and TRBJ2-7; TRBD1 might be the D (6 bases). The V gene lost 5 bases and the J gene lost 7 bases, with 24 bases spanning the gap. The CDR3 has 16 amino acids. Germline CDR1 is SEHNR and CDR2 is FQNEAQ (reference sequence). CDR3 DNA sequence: TGTGCCAGCAGCCCCCTTGGGGGCCCTCAGGAGCGGGAGCAGTACTTC. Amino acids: CASSPLGGPQEREQYF.

CDR3 loop: CASRLADGGYTF. The CDR3, as DNA: TGTGCCAGCAGACTGGCGGATGGGGGCTACACCTTC. The J gene is TRBJ1-2, the V gene TRBV12-3 or TRBV12-4; D unclear. V shed 6 bases and J shed 8 bases, with 13 bases lying between them. This CDR3 comprises 12 residues.

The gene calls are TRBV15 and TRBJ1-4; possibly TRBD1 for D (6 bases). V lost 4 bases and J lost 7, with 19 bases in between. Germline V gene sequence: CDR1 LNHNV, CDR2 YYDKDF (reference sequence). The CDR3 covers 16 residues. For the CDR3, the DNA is TGTGCCACCAGCATAATACGGGGGGGCGGGGGTGAAAAACTGTTTTTT. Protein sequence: CATSIIRGGGGEKLFF.

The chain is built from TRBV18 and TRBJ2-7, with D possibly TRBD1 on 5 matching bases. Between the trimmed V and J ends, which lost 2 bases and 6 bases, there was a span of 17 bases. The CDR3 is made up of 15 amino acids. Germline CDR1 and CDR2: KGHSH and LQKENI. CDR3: CASSPRSGHGGEQYF. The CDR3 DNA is TGTGCCAGCTCACCAAGGTCAGGGCACGGCGGCGAGCAGTACTTC.

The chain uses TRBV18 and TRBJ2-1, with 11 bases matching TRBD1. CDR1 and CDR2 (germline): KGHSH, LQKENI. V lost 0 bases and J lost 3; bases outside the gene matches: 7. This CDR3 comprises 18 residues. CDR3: CASSPPGRGTGGYNEQFF. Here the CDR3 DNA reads TGTGCCAGCTCACCACCGGGTCGAGGGACAGGGGGCTACAATGAGCAGTTCTTC.

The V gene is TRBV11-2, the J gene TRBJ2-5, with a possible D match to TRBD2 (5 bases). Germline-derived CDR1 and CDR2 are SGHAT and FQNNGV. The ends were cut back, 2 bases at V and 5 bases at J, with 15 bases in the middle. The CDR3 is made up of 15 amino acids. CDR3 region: CASSLTPSGLETQYF. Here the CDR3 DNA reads TGTGCCAGCAGCTTAACCCCCTCGGGATTGGAGACCCAGTACTTC.

The CDR3 bases are TGTGCCAGCAGTTTCCGACTAGTCCACCCAATTAAGGATGAGCAGTTCTTC. Amino acids: CASSFRLVHPIKDEQFF. The chain is built from TRBV27 and TRBJ2-1, with D perhaps TRBD2 (6 bases). The length of the CDR3 is 17 residues. Germline loops: CDR1 MNHEY, CDR2 SMNVEV (reference sequence). With 3 bases removed from V and 8 bases from J, the gap between germline ends came to 23 bases.

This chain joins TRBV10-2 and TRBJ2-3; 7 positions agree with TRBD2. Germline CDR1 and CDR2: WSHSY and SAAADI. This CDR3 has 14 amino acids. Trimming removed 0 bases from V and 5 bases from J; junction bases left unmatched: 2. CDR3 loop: CASSESSGGDTQYF. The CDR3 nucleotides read TGCGCCAGCAGTGAGTCTTCGGGAGGAGATACGCAGTATTTT.

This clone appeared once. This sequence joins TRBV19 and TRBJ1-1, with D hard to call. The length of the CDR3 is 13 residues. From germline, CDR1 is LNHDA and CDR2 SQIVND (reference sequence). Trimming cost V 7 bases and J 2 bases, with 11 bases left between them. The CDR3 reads CASNDAGNTEAFF. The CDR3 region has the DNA TGTGCCAGTAACGATGCTGGCAACACTGAAGCTTTCTTT.

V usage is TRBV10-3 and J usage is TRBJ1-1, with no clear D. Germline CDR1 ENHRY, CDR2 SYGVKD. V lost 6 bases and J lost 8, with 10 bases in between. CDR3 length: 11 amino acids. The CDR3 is CAIRETGEAFF. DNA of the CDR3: TGTGCCATCAGGGAAACGGGGGAAGCTTTCTTT.

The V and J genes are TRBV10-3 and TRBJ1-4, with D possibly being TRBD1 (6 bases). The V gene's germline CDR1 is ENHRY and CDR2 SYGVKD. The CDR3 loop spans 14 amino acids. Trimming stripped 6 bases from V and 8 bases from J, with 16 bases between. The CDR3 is CAIRNTGQGEKLFF. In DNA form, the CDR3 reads TGTGCCATCAGAAACACAGGGCAAGGGGAAAAACTGTTTTTT.

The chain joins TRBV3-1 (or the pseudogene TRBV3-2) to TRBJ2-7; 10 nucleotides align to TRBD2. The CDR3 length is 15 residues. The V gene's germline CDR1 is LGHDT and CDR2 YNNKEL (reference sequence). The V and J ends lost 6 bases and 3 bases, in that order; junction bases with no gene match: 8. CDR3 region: CASSLGIAGGYEQYF. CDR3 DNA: TGTGCCAGCAGTTTAGGAATAGCGGGAGGCTACGAGCAGTACTTC.

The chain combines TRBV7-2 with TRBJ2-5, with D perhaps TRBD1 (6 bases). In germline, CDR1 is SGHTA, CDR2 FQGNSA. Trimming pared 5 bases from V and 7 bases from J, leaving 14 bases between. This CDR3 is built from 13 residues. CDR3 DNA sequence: TGTGCCAGCAGCGCCGACCAAGGGGGGACCCAGTACTTC. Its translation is CASSADQGGTQYF.

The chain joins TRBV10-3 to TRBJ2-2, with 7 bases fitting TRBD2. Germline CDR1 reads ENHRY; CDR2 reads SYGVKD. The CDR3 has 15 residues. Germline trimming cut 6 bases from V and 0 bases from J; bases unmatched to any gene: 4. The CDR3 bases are TGTGCCATCAGGCGCACTAGCGCGAACACCGGGGAGCTGTTTTTT. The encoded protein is CAIRRTSANTGELFF.

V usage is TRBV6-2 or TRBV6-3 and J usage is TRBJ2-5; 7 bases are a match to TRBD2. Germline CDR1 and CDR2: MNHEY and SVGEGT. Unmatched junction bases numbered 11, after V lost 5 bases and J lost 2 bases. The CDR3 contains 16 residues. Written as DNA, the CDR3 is TGTGCCAGCAGTGACATCTCCGGGACTACTCAAGAGACCCAGTACTTC. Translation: CASSDISGTTQETQYF.

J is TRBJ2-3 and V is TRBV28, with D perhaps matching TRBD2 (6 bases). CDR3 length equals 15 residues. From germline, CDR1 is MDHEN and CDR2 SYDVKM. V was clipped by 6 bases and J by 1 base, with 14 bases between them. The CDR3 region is CASSFPGEGTDTQYF. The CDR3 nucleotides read TGTGCCAGCAGCTTCCCGGGGGAGGGCACAGATACGCAGTATTTT.

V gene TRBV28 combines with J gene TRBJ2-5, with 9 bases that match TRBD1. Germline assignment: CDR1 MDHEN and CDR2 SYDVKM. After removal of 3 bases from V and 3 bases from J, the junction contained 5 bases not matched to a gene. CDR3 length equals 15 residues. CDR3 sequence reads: CASSFGQGREETQYF. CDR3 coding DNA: TGTGCCAGCAGTTTCGGACAGGGGAGGGAAGAGACCCAGTACTTC.

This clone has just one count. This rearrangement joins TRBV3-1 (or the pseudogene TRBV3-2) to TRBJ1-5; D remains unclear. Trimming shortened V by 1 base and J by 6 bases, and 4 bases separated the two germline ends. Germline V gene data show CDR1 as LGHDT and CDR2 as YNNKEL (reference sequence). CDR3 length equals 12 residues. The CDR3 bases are TGTGCCAGCAGCCAAGGTAGTCAGCCCCAGCATTTT. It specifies CASSQGSQPQHF.

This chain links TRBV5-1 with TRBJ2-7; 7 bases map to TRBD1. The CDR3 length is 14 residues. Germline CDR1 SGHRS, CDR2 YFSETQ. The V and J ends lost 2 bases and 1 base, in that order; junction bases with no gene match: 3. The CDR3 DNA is TGCGCCAGCAGCTTACAGGGGTCGTCCTACGAGCAGTACTTC. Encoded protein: CASSLQGSSYEQYF.

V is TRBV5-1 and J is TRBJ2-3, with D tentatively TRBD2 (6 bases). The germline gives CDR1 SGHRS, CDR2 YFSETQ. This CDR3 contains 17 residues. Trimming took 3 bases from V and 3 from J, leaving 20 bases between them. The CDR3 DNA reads TGCGCCAGCAGCTCCGGGGAGGCAGGGTGGGGGACAGATACGCAGTATTTT. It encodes CASSSGEAGWGTDTQYF.

The CDR3 reads CASSLTGQGSEQYF. In DNA form, the CDR3 reads TGTGCCAGCAGCTTAACGGGACAGGGCTCCGAGCAGTACTTC. The chain recombines TRBV11-2 with TRBJ2-7, with 9 bases aligning to TRBD1. Germline CDR1 and CDR2: SGHAT and FQNNGV. This CDR3 comprises 14 residues. Trimming cost V 2 bases and J 6 bases; bases outside gene matches: 5. Filled out from reference TRBV11-2 and TRBJ2-7, the complete variable domain reads EAGVAQSPRYKIIEKRQSVAFWCNPISGHATLYWYQQILGQGPKLLIQFQNNGVVDDSQLPKDRFSAERLKGVDSTLKIQPAKLEDSAVYLCASSLTGQGSEQYFGPGTRLTVT.

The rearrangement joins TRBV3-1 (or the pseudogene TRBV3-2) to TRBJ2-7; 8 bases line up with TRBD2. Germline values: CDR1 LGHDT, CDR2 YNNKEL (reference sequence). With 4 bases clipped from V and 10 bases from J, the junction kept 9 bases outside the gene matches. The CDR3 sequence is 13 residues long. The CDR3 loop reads CASSPTGGPGQYF. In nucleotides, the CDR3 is TGTGCCAGCAGCCCGACGGGAGGGCCGGGACAGTACTTC.

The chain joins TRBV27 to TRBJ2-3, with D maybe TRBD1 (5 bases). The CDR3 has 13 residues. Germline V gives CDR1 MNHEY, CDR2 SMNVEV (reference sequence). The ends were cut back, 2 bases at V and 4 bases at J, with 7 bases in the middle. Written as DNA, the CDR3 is TGTGCCAGCAGTTTACAGGGTGCAGATACGCAGTATTTT. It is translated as CASSLQGADTQYF.

CDR3 sequence (DNA): TGCGCCAGCAGCCAAGATTTCCTAGCGGGAGAAACGGCAGGAACCGGGGAGCTGTTTTTT. Translated, it gives CASSQDFLAGETAGTGELFF. The genes are TRBV4-1 and TRBJ2-2; 10 bases map to TRBD2. V shed 0 bases, J shed 5 bases, and the junction held 15 bases outside the gene matches. The germline gives CDR1 MGHRA, CDR2 YSYEKL. This CDR3 has 20 amino acids.

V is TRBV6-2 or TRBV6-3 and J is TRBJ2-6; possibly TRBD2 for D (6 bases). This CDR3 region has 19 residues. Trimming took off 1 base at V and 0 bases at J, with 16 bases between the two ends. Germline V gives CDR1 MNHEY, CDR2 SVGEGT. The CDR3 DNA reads TGTGCCAGCAGTTACTATGCGGGAAACGTCCTCTCTGGGGCCAACGTCCTGACTTTC. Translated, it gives CASSYYAGNVLSGANVLTF.

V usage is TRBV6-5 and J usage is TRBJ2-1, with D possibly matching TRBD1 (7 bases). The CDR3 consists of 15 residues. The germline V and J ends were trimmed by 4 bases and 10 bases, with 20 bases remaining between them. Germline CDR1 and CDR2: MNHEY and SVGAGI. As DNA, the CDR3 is TGTGCCAGCAGTTCAAGACAGGGTCTAGCGCCCGAGCAGTTCTTC. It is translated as CASSSRQGLAPEQFF.

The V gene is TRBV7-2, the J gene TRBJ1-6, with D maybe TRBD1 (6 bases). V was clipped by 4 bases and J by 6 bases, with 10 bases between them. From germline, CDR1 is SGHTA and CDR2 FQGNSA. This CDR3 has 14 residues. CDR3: CASSSAGANSPLHF. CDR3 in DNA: TGTGCCAGCAGCTCCGCAGGGGCTAATTCACCCCTCCACTTT.

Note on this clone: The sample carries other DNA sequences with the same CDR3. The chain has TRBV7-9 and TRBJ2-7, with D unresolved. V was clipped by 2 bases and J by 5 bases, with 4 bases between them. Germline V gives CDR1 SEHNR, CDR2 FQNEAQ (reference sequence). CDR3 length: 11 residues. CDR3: CASSLLDEQYF. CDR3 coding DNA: TGTGCCAGCAGCTTACTAGACGAGCAGTACTTC.